This T cell receptor (beta chain) was recorded in a study of quantifying T cell responses using KT2 cells. Looking at the study overall: RNA was reverse transcribed with TCR alpha and beta constant-region primers. Study results and caveats: KT2 sequence counts showed saturation when very many KT2 cells were spiked in.

The trim removed 1 base at V and 2 bases at J, leaving 7 bases unmatched. Germline V gene lookup returns CDR1 GTSNPN and CDR2 SVGIG (reference sequence). This CDR3 is 15 amino acids long. Unfractionated PBMC were spiked with known numbers of KT2 clone cells. Each cDNA got a UMI-containing oligo ligated at its 3' end. The first PCR ran roughly 4 cycles with an equimolar RC1.1 and RC1.2 beta primer mix. TCRdb used MiXCR to reprocess the UMI-ligation and nested PCR reads, holding one entry per CDR3 protein. The table shows 25,000 to 35,000 distinct CDR3 sequences, with approximately 6.8% occurring only once. This clonotype was found a few times. The target antigen is unknown.

The sample taken for sequencing was PBMCs spiked with cells of the T cell clone KT2. This clonotype originated in a human donor. The chain uses TRBV30 and TRBJ1-2; TRBD1 matches at 7 bases. For the CDR3, the DNA is TGTGCCTGGAGTGACCACCGGGACAGCAACTATGGCTACACCTTC. Protein sequence: CAWSDHRDSNYGYTF.